The rows below give T cell receptor beta chains drawn from one sample of a study of shared clonotypes between healthy human individuals. The repertoire was sequenced with immunoSEQ multiplex PCR; TCRdb's copy has only in-frame clones and lacks some. There are 2 million to 2.5 million clones in the sample; about 90% occur only once, and around 0.35% lies in the top ten. Source material: naive CD4+ T cells from PBMCs. These receptors were obtained from a man between 18 and 29 years old in good health. Some clones in this sample may be carry-over from other donors' samples. Both conserved end residues are part of each CDR3. A D gene is named only where the DNA matches it firmly. Size is stated for part of the rows, as once, few or many counts, or as a class when the clone is expanded.

>TRBJ2-7|TRBV19|-|-
CASSMNPANYEQYF
TGTGCCAGTAGTATGAATCCGGCGAATTACGAGCAGTACTTC
>TRBJ2-5|TRBV18|-|TRBD1
CASSPNRDREETQYF
TGTGCCAGCTCTCCGAACCGGGACAGAGAAGAGACCCAGTACTTC
>TRBJ1-1|TRBV20-1|-|-
CSAKPLFEAFF
TGCAGTGCTAAGCCGTTATTTGAAGCTTTCTTT
>TRBJ2-1|TRBV6-1|once|-
CASSEAPGPSSYNEQFF
TGTGCCAGCAGTGAAGCGCCCGGGCCTAGCTCCTACAATGAGCAGTTCTTC
>TRBJ1-2|TRBV18|-|TRBD1
CASSPPGTGGGGYTF
TGTGCCAGCTCACCCCCCGGGACAGGGGGAGGTGGCTACACCTTC
>TRBJ2-7|TRBV27|-|-
CASRPTPLQGYAYEQYF
TGTGCCAGCAGACCGACCCCATTACAGGGTTACGCCTACGAGCAGTACTTC
>TRBJ2-2|TRBV28|few|-
CASSFPGTNTGELFF
TGTGCCAGCAGTTTCCCAGGGACGAACACCGGGGAGCTGTTTTTT
>TRBJ1-4|TRBV2|-|-
CASSVTGLQEKLFF
TGTGCCAGCAGTGTGACAGGACTTCAGGAAAAACTGTTTTTT
>TRBJ1-2|TRBV21-1|-|-
CPDDSDRESLGYTF
TGTCCCGATGACTCGGACAGGGAGTCTCTCGGCTACACCTTC
>TRBJ1-1|TRBV6-5|-|-
CASSTVNTEAFF
TGTGCCAGCAGCACAGTGAACACTGAAGCTTTCTTT
>TRBJ2-1|TRBV5-4|-|TRBD2
CASSSLAASYNEQFF
TGTGCCAGCAGCTCACTAGCGGCCTCCTACAATGAGCAGTTCTTC
>TRBJ2-1|TRBV11-2|once|TRBD1
CASGHRGLNEQFF
TGTGCCAGCGGACACAGGGGGCTCAATGAGCAGTTCTTC
>TRBJ2-7|TRBV5-1|-|TRBD1
CASSLPWTGGEQYF
TGCGCCAGCAGCTTACCCTGGACAGGCGGCGAGCAGTACTTC
>TRBJ1-1|TRBV7-9|-|-
CASSPPGLTEAFF
TGTGCCAGCAGCCCCCCCGGGCTCACTGAAGCTTTCTTT
>TRBJ1-1|TRBV6-1|-|-
CASRQGQNTEAFF
TGTGCCAGCAGACAGGGACAGAACACTGAAGCTTTCTTT
>TRBJ1-1|TRBV18|few|TRBD1
CASSLGAGGNTEAFF
TGTGCCAGCTCACTGGGGGCAGGGGGGAACACTGAAGCTTTCTTT
>TRBJ1-5|TRBV7-3|few|-
CASSTKARGQNQPQHF
TGTGCCAGCAGCACTAAAGCCAGGGGCCAGAATCAGCCCCAGCATTTT
>TRBJ2-5|TRBV9|-|TRBD2
CASSVGSSGRGETQYF
TGTGCCAGCAGCGTAGGTAGTAGCGGGAGGGGGGAGACCCAGTACTTC
>TRBJ1-4|TRBV7-8|-|-
CASSLVMSTATNEKLFF
TGTGCCAGCAGCTTAGTCATGTCGACCGCAACTAATGAAAAACTGTTTTTT
>TRBJ1-1|TRBV6-5|-|-
CASSYEGHTEAFF
TGTGCCAGCAGTTACGAGGGGCACACCGAAGCTTTCTTT
>TRBJ2-7|TRBV7-8|once|-
CASSLGAPGMEQYF
TGTGCCAGCAGCTTAGGGGCCCCAGGGATGGAGCAGTACTTC
>TRBJ2-3|TRBV7-8|-|TRBD1
CASSTGDGWGTDTQYF
TGTGCCAGCAGCACAGGGGACGGTTGGGGCACAGATACGCAGTATTTT
>TRBJ2-1|TRBV19|-|-
CASSTSSYNEQFF
TGTGCCAGTAGTACTAGCTCCTACAATGAGCAGTTCTTC
>TRBJ2-1|TRBV7-2|-|-
CASSLEGGNEQFF
TGTGCCAGCAGCTTAGAAGGGGGCAATGAGCAGTTCTTC
>TRBJ2-2|TRBV7-3|-|-
CASSLPPRRGWGGELFF
TGTGCCAGCAGCTTACCCCCCCGTCGGGGCTGGGGCGGGGAGCTGTTTTTT
>TRBJ2-7|TRBV4-1|-|-
CASSPVRVHYEQYF
TGCGCCAGCAGCCCAGTGCGGGTCCACTACGAGCAGTACTTC
>TRBJ1-5|TRBV5-6|-|TRBD1
CASSPYQGTGVSNQPQHF
TGTGCCAGCAGCCCATATCAGGGGACAGGGGTTAGCAATCAGCCCCAGCATTTT
>TRBJ1-2|TRBV30|few|-
CAWSDLQGSGYTF
TGTGCCTGGAGCGATCTACAGGGAAGCGGCTACACCTTC
>TRBJ2-2|TRBV7-9|-|-
CASSLYRNTGELFF
TGTGCCAGCAGCTTATACCGGAACACCGGGGAGCTGTTTTTT
>TRBJ1-1|TRBV7-8|-|-
CASSLRTISTEAFF
TGTGCCAGCAGCTTGAGAACGATCTCCACTGAAGCTTTCTTT
>TRBJ2-1|TRBV18|-|-
CASSPVSGSTLTEQFF
TGTGCCAGCTCACCAGTATCTGGGAGCACCCTCACTGAGCAGTTCTTC
>TRBJ2-7|TRBV5-4|once|-
CASSLGQLRGGYEQYF
TGTGCCAGCAGCTTGGGGCAGCTACGAGGAGGCTACGAGCAGTACTTC
>TRBJ1-5|TRBV4-1|-|-
CASSQRIEGTRSGSNQPQHF
TGCGCCAGCAGCCAAAGAATTGAGGGGACGAGGTCGGGATCCAATCAGCCCCAGCATTTT
>TRBJ2-7|TRBV11-2|once|TRBD2
CASSLVTSGSYEQYF
TGTGCCAGCAGCTTAGTGACTAGCGGGAGTTACGAGCAGTACTTC
>TRBJ1-1|TRBV18|-|TRBD1
CASSRPGQGLAEAFF
TGTGCCAGCTCACGTCCGGGACAGGGGCTGGCTGAAGCTTTCTTT
>TRBJ2-2|TRBV4-1|-|-
CASSQQGRAQTGELFF
TGCGCCAGCAGCCAACAGGGACGGGCACAAACCGGGGAGCTGTTTTTT
>TRBJ2-7|TRBV9|-|-
CASSPVGDPYEQYF
TGTGCCAGCAGCCCAGTCGGGGACCCCTACGAGCAGTACTTC
>TRBJ2-7|TRBV11-1|-|-
CASSFAGLYSYEQYF
TGTGCCAGCAGCTTTGCGGGTCTATACTCCTACGAGCAGTACTTC
>TRBJ1-1|TRBV5-4|-|-
CASSLRQQNTEAFF
TGTGCCAGCAGCTTGCGGCAGCAGAACACTGAAGCTTTCTTT
>TRBJ1-4|TRBV6-1|-|TRBD1
CASSRDRKLFF
TGTGCCAGCAGCCGGGACAGGAAACTGTTTTTT
>TRBJ1-1|TRBV19|-|-
CASTPGPDRLNTEAFF
TGTGCCAGTACACCCGGACCGGACAGACTTAACACTGAAGCTTTCTTT
>TRBJ1-5|TRBV7-9|-|TRBD1
CASSPGQASGSNQPQHF
TGTGCCAGCAGCCCGGGACAGGCCTCAGGGAGCAATCAGCCCCAGCATTTT
>TRBJ2-7|TRBV7-3|-|TRBD2
CASSLGTSGSSEQYF
TGTGCCAGCAGCTTAGGGACTAGCGGGAGCAGCGAGCAGTACTTC
>TRBJ2-7|TRBV10-1|-|TRBD2
CASSDLPGTSSHEQYF
TGCGCCAGCAGTGATCTCCCCGGGACTAGCTCCCACGAGCAGTACTTC
>TRBJ2-1|TRBV9|-|-
CASSVGAFSYNEQFF
TGTGCCAGCAGCGTAGGGGCTTTCTCCTACAATGAGCAGTTCTTC
>TRBJ2-2|TRBV18|once|TRBD2
CASSPRTLAGAGELFF
TGTGCCAGCTCACCACGTACGCTAGCGGGAGCCGGGGAGCTGTTTTTT
>TRBJ2-1|TRBV2|-|TRBD2
CASSDQGLAGGGEQFF
TGTGCCAGCAGTGACCAAGGGCTAGCGGGAGGGGGTGAGCAGTTCTTC
>TRBJ2-7|TRBV7-2|-|TRBD2
CASSSIAGGYSYEQYF
TGTGCCAGCAGCTCCATAGCGGGAGGTTACTCCTACGAGCAGTACTTC
>TRBJ1-1|TRBV4-1|-|-
CASSHTGGEAFF
TGCGCCAGCAGCCACACCGGGGGGGAAGCTTTCTTT
>TRBJ1-2|TRBV28|-|TRBD1
CATLETGRRAWGYGYTF
TGTGCCACCTTAGAGACAGGGCGGAGGGCCTGGGGCTATGGCTACACCTTC
>TRBJ1-5|TRBV28|-|-
CASRLQPGGNQPQHF
TGTGCCAGCAGACTACAGCCGGGGGGCAATCAGCCCCAGCATTTT
>TRBJ1-5|TRBV28|-|-
CASNSGGSGDQPQHF
TGTGCCAGCAACAGTGGGGGATCGGGGGATCAGCCCCAGCATTTT
>TRBJ1-2|TRBV6-1|-|TRBD1
CASSERDRSHGYTF
TGTGCCAGCAGTGAAAGGGACAGATCCCATGGCTACACCTTC
>TRBJ2-3|TRBV5-1|-|-
CASSLPLGTDTQYF
TGCGCCAGCAGCTTGCCATTAGGCACAGATACGCAGTATTTT
>TRBJ2-7|TRBV30|-|-
CAWSIDSYMDEQYF
TGTGCCTGGAGTATCGACAGTTATATGGACGAGCAGTACTTC
>TRBJ1-1|TRBV6-5|-|-
CASSYSGFRAPSQAFF
TGTGCCAGCAGTTACTCGGGCTTTCGGGCCCCATCCCAAGCTTTCTTT
>TRBJ2-3|TRBV7-7|-|-
CASSQGFTDTQYF
TGTGCCAGCAGCCAGGGATTCACAGATACGCAGTATTTT